Here is one TCR delta chain with its context. As yet, its antigen is unknown. The template was reverse-transcribed extracted RNA. The CDR3 regions were amplified by multiplex PCR from V-gene primers to a constant-region primer. TCRdb re-analyzed the multiplex PCR reads via CATT. The sample carries 80,000 or so delta-chain clones, around 34% recorded once. This entry belongs to a study of Vδ1+ human thymocytes. Study observations and caveats: Highly polyclonal TRG and TRD repertoires with Gaussian CDR3 length distributions appeared in thymus. Many TRG clonotypes were shared between donors; TRD repertoires were essentially private.

V was cut by 3 bases and J by 0 bases, with 17 bases left in between. Germline lookup yields CDR1 TSWWSYY and CDR2 QGS. CDR3 size: 17 residues. This TCR was recovered from a boy younger than two who had congenital heart surgery. The J gene is TRDJ1, the V gene TRDV1; perhaps TRDD3 as D (6 bases). Sequencing input: Vdelta1+ gamma-delta thymocytes from the thymus. Documented subset: FACS-sorted CD3+ TCRalphabeta- TCRVdelta1+ TCRVdelta2- thymocytes. For the CDR3, the DNA is TGTGCTCTTGGGGAGCAATTTTGGGGGGAGTACACCGATAAACTCATCTTT. This sequence encodes CALGEQFWGEYTDKLIF.